This T cell receptor beta chain was obtained from a study of control samples from healthy donors and cancer patients. Per germline, CDR1 SGDLS and CDR2 YYNGEE. The length of the CDR3 is 14 residues. V was clipped by 3 bases and J by 4 bases, with 14 bases between them. TCRdb keeps only in-frame clones here, not all; method: immunoSEQ multiplex PCR. The sample contains about 190,000 clones, 85% to 95% of which appear only once. The source is a man aged 18 to 29 in good health. The chain joins TRBV9 to TRBJ2-7; D may be TRBD1 or TRBD2 (6 bases each). What was sequenced was blood. For the CDR3, the DNA is TGTGCCAGCAGCGCCTCGGGGGCCGGGTACGAGCAGTACTTC. Amino acids: CASSASGAGYEQYF.